The TCR beta chain under discussion was sequenced for a study of post-analysis software for immune sequencing data. The CDR3 runs 15 residues. The V gene lost 8 bases and the J gene lost 0 bases, with 17 bases spanning the gap. Germline V CDR1 and CDR2: DFQATT, SNEGSKA (reference sequence). There are many counts of this clonotype. Its antigen is currently unknown. TCR beta cDNA libraries had unique molecular identifiers. TCRdb reprocessed the PCR reads with MiXCR, giving one entry per CDR3 protein. The top ten clones hold 4% to 5.5% of a sample with about 810,000 distinct CDR3 sequences, about 53% of them seen once. Overall study findings and caveats: A few TRBV segments occurring more often in patients than controls included TRBV5-6, TRBV5-1 and TRBV20-1.

The origin of this receptor is a girl between 10 and 17 years old with multiple sclerosis. Sequencing input: blood. The chain couples TRBV20-1 to TRBJ2-1; possibly TRBD1 for D (6 bases). The CDR3 region has the DNA TGCAGTACCTTAACAGGGCTGGACTCCTACAATGAGCAGTTCTTC. Translation: CSTLTGLDSYNEQFF.